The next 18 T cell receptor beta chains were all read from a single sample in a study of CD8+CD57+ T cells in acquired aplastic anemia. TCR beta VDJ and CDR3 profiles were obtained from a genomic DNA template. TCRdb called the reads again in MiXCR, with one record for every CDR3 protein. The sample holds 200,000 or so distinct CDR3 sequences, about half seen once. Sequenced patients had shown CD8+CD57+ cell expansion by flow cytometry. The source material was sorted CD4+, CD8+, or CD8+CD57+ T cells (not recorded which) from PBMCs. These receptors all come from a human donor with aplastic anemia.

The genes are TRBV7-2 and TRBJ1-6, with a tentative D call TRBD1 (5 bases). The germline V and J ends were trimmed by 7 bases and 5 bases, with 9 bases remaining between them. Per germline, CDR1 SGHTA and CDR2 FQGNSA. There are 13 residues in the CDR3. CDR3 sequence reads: CASTPQDNSPLHF. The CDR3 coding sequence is TGTGCCAGCACCCCACAGGATAATTCACCCCTCCACTTT.

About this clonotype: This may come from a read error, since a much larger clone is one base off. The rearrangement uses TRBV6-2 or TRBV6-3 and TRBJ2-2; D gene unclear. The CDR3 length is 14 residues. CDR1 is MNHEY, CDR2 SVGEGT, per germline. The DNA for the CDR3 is TGTGCCAGCAGTTACTCGAGACGAACCGAGGAGCTGTTTTTT. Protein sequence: CASSYSRRTEELFF.

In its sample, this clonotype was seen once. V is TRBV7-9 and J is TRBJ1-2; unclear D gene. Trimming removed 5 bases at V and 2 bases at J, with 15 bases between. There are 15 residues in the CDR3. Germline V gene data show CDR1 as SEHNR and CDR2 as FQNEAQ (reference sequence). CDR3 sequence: CASSPPLVGNYGYTF. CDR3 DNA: TGTGCCAGCAGCCCCCCCCTAGTGGGCAACTATGGCTACACCTTC.

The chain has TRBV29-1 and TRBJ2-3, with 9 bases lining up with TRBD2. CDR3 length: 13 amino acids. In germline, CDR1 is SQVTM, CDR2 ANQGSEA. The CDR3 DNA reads TGCAGTGCCCCCGGGGCGGGAGGGGATACGCAGTATTTT. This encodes CSAPGAGGDTQYF.

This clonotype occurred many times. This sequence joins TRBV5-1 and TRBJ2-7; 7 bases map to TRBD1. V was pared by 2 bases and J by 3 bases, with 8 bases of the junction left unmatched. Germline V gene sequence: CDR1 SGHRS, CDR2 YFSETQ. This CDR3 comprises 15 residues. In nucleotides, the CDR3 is TGCGCCAGCAGCTTATCCGCAGGGGGTAACTACGAGCAGTACTTC. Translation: CASSLSAGGNYEQYF.

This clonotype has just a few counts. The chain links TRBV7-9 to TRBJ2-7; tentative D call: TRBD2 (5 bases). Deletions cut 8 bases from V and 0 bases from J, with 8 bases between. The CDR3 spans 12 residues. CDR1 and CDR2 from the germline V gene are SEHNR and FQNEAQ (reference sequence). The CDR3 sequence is CASRDSSYEQYF. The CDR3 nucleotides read TGTGCCAGCCGGGATTCCTCCTACGAGCAGTACTTC.

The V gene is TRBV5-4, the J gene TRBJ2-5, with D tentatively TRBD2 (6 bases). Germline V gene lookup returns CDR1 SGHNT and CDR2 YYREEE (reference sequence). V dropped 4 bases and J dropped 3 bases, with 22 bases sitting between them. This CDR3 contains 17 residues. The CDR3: CASSRPWTNPVEETQYF. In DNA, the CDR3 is TGTGCCAGCAGCCGACCATGGACTAACCCAGTCGAAGAGACCCAGTACTTC.

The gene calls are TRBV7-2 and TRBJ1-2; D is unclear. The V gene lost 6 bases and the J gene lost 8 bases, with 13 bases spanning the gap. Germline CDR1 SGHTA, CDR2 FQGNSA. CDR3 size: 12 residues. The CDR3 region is CASRAKGEGYTF. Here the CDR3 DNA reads TGTGCCAGCAGAGCTAAGGGAGAAGGCTACACCTTC. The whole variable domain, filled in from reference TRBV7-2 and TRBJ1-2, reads GAGVSQSPSNKVTEKGKDVELRCDPISGHTALYWYRQSLGQGLEFLIYFQGNSAPDKSGLPSDRFSAERTGGSVSTLTIQRTQQEDSAVYLCASRAKGEGYTFGSGTRLTVV.

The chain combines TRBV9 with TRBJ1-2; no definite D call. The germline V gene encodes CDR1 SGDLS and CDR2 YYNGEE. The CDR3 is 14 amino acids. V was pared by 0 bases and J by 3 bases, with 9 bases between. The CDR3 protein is CASSVATADYGYTF. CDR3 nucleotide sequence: TGTGCCAGCAGCGTAGCTACGGCGGACTATGGCTACACCTTC.

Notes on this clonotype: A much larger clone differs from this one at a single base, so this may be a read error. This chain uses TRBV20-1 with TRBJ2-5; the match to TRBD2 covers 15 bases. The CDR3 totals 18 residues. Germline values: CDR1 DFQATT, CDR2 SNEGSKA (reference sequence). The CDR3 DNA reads TGCAGTACTAGAGGAGGACTAGCGGGGGGGTCCATACAAGAGACCCAGTACTTC. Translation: CSTRGGLAGGSIQETQYF.

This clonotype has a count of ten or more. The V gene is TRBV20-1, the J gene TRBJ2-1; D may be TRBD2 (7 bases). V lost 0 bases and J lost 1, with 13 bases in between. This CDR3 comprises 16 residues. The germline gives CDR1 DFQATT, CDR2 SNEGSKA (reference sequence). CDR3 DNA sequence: TGCAGTGCTAGAGATCTTAGGGGGGGATCCTACAATGAGCAGTTCTTC. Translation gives CSARDLRGGSYNEQFF.

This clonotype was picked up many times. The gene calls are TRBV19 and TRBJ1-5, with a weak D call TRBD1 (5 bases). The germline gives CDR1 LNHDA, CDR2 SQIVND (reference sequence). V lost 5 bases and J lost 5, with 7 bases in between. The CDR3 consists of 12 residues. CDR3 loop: CASSGGYQPQHF. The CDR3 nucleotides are TGTGCCAGTAGTGGGGGATATCAGCCCCAGCATTTT.

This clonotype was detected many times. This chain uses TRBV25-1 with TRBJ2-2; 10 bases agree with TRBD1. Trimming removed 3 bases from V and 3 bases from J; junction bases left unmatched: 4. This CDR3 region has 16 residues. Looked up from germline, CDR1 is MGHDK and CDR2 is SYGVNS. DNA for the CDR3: TGTGCCAGCAGTGATCCGGGACAGGGGTACACCGGGGAGCTGTTTTTT. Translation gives CASSDPGQGYTGELFF.

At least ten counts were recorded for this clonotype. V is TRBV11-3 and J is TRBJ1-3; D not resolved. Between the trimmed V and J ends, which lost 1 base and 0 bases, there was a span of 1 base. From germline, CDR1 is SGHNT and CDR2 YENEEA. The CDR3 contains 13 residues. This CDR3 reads CASSLGSGNTIYF. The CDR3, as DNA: TGTGCCAGCAGCTTAGGCTCTGGAAACACCATATATTTT.

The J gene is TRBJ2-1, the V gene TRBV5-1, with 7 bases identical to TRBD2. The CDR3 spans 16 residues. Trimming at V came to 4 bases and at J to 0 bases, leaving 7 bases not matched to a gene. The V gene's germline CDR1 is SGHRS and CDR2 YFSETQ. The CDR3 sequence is CASSPDGGSSYNEQFF. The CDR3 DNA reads TGCGCCAGCAGCCCGGACGGCGGGAGCTCCTACAATGAGCAGTTCTTC.

The CDR3 DNA follows: TGTGCCAGCAGTGAAGCCCCTCTAGCGGAGACCCAGTACTTC. Translated, it gives CASSEAPLAETQYF. This chain connects TRBV2 to TRBJ2-5, with D perhaps TRBD2 (6 bases). The germline V and J ends were trimmed by 0 bases and 5 bases, with 10 bases remaining between them. Germline loops: CDR1 SNHLY, CDR2 FYNNEI. The CDR3 loop spans 14 amino acids.

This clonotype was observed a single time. The CDR3 region is CATQNRGPNSPLHF. CDR3 nucleotide sequence: TGTGCCACCCAAAACCGGGGCCCGAATTCACCCCTCCACTTT. This chain connects TRBV15 to TRBJ1-6; D is perhaps TRBD1 (5 bases). The CDR3 is 14 residues long. Germline assignment: CDR1 LNHNV and CDR2 YYDKDF (reference sequence). V dropped 8 bases and J dropped 7 bases, with 15 bases sitting between them.

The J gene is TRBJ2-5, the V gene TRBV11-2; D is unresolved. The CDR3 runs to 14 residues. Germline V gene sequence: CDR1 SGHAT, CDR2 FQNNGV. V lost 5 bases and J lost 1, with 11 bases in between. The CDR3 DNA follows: TGTGCCAGCAGCCCAGAGTGGGTCCAAGAGACCCAGTACTTC. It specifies CASSPEWVQETQYF.